This T cell receptor beta chain was captured in a study of T cells in localized non-small cell lung cancer. General study points: Within adjacent lung there appeared a median approximately 59 of the top 100 tumor clones.

Assay used: immunoSEQ multiplex PCR; TCRdb lists only in-frame clones, some missing. Counted here are 19,000 or so clones, 88% occurring once; the ten biggest clones make up almost 30%. With 1 base removed from V and 9 bases from J, the gap between germline ends came to 20 bases. This CDR3 spans 16 amino acids. Per the germline V gene, CDR1 is MGHRA and CDR2 is YSYEKL. As for this clone: Its matching antigen is unknown.

The sequence was collected from a male donor at least 60 years old with stage II lung adenocarcinoma. V is TRBV4-1 and J is TRBJ2-3; possibly TRBD2 for D (6 bases). The sample in question was peripheral blood mononuclear cells, obtained before any cancer treatment. DNA for the CDR3: TGCGCCAGCAGCCAAGTTAACGCGCGCGGAGGGCGGACGCAGTATTTT. Amino acid sequence: CASSQVNARGGRTQYF.